This T cell receptor beta chain stems from a study of blood T cell repertoires in COVID-19. Assay used: immunoSEQ multiplex PCR; TCRdb lists only in-frame clones, some missing. The table includes tens of thousands of clones, around four fifths detected once. V dropped 0 bases and J dropped 5 bases, with 17 bases sitting between them. CDR1 and CDR2 (germline): SGDLS, YYNGEE. CDR3 length equals 16 residues. Input material: peripheral blood. The receptor was derived from a human donor in a cohort sampled during active COVID-19. The rearrangement uses TRBV9 and TRBJ2-5, with D possibly TRBD2 on 6 matching bases. The CDR3 DNA follows: TGTGCCAGCAGCGTAGTGGGGGAGGTCCGATCCGAGACCCAGTACTTC. Protein product: CASSVVGEVRSETQYF.